One TCR beta chain is described in this entry. This clone came up a few times. Its antigen is currently not known. No base qualities exist here, and no much larger clone lies one base off it. TCRbeta CDR3 regions were amplified from genomic DNA using the immunoSEQ Assay, a bias-controlled multiplex PCR. Per the original workflow: Nucleated cell counts per sample were estimated from amplification of reference gene primers within the assay. Sequence reads were collapsed and filtered to measure the absolute abundance of every unique TCRbeta CDR3 rearrangement. Productive Simpson clonality was computed per sample as the square root of Simpson's diversity index over productive rearrangements. The immuneACCESS repertoire file appears here via TCRdb, limited to in-frame rearrangements. These files lack a portion of the clones; in checked studies, under half of the deficit traces to unresolved V genes, and the cause of the others is not known. D and trimming were read from the DNA, whereas the V and J calls and clone size are those reported in that table. The sample table lists 80,000 to 100,000 clones, around 82% of them with a count of one. Of the sample, under 13% is held by the ten largest clones.

The data were obtained in a study of blood T cell repertoires in COVID-19 (dated by TCRdb to the early 2020s). Context from the whole study: Samples covering the acute and convalescent phases of COVID-19 were provided by collaborators in the United States, Italy and Spain. The prospective study material was composed of cDNA or gDNA derived from T cells, B-cell-depleted T cells, or PBMCs. Deeply sampled blood TCRbeta repertoires from subjects exposed to, actively infected with, or recovered from COVID-19 were included in the dataset. The repertoires were released in a freely available public database intended as a resource for research on the immune response to SARS-CoV-2. Samples came from the ongoing ImmuneRACE study (first 160 participants) plus 1,254 subjects from 6 global collaborators. Nearly every sample came with metadata listing a de-identified subject ID, COVID-19 status, age in years and sex. Where available, HLA class I and class II types were obtained from metadata supplied by the sample provider rather than from assay-based typing. Broader findings and caveats from the paper: Clinical and demographic metadata were provided uncurated, with the amount varying by source and participant.

Collaborating institutions collected whole blood in K2EDTA tubes following their own protocols. Collaborator samples were shipped for TCRbeta analysis as frozen whole blood, isolated PBMCs, or DNA extracted from either sample type. In the germline V gene, CDR1 corresponds to SGHRS and CDR2 to YFSETQ. V is cut by 4 bases and J by 0 bases, and the space between the germline ends is 11 bases. The CDR3 runs 14 amino acids, cysteine and phenylalanine included. Only the CDR3 region is kept as DNA, spanning 42 bases read in frame from base 1. Recombination linked TRBV5-1 to TRBJ2-7, with the D gene not clear enough to name. The TCR originated in a man in his 70s with active or convalescent COVID-19. The specimen sequenced was peripheral blood. DNA sequence: TGCGCCAGCAGCCCTCATACGAGCTCCTACGAGCAGTACTTC. This encodes CASSPHTSSYEQYF.